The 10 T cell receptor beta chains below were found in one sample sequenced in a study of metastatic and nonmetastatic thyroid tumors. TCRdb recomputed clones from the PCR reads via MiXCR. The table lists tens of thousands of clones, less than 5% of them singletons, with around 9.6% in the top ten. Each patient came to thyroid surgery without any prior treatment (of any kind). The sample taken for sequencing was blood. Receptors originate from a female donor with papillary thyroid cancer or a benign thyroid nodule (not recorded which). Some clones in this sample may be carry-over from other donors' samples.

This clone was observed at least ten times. Here the CDR3 reads CASSRGWTSGPNEQFF. For the CDR3, the DNA is TGTGCCAGTTCGCGTGGCTGGACTAGCGGTCCCAATGAGCAGTTCTTC. The chain combines TRBV19 with TRBJ2-1, with 10 bases matching TRBD2. The CDR3 spans 16 residues. The junction had 13 bases not matched to a gene; V was cut back by 8 bases and J by 6 bases. Germline V gene data show CDR1 as LNHDA and CDR2 as SQIVND (reference sequence).

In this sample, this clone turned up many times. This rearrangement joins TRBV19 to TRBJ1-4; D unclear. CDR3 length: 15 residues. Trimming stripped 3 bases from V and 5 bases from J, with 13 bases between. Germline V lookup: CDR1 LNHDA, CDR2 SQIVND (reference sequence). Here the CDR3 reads CASSIGTVKNEKLFF. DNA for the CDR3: TGTGCCAGTAGTATTGGCACGGTTAAAAATGAAAAACTGTTTTTT.

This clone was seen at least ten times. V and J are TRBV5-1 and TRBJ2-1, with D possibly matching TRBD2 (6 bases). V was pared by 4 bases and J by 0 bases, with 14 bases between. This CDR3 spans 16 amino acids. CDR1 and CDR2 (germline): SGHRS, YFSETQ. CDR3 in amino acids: CASSGLEGSSYNEQFF. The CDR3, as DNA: TGCGCCAGCAGCGGACTGGAGGGGAGCTCCTACAATGAGCAGTTCTTC.

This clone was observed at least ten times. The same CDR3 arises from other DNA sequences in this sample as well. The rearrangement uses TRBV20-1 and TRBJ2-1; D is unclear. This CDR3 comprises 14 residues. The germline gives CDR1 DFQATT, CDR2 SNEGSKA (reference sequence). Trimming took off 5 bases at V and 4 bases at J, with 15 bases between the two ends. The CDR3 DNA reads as TGCAGTGCTGCCCATTTACAGCGTTACAATGAGCAGTTCTTC. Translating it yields CSAAHLQRYNEQFF.

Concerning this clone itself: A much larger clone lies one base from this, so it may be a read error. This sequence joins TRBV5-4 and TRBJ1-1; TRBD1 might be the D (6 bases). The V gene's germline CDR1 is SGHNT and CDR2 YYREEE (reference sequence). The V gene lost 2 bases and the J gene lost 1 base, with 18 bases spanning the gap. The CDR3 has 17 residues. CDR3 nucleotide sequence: TGTGCCAGCAGCTTCGGGGGGCGAAGGTCGACGAACACTGAAGCTTTCTTT. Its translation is CASSFGGRRSTNTEAFF.

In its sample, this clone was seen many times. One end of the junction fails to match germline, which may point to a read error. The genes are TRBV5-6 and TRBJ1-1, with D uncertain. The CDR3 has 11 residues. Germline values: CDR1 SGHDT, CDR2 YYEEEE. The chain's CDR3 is CASSANAEAFF. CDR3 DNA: TGTGCCAGCAGCGCGAACGCTGAAGCTTTCTTT.

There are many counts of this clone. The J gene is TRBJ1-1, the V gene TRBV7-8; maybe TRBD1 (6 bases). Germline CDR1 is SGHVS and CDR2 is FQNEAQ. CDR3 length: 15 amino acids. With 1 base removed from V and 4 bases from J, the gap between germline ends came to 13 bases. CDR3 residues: CASSLGGHGSTEAFF. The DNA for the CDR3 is TGTGCCAGCAGCTTAGGGGGACACGGATCCACTGAAGCTTTCTTT.

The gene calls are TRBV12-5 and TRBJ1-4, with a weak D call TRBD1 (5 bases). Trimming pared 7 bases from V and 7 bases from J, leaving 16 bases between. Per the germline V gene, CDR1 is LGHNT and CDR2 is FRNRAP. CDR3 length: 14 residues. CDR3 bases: TGTGCTAGTGCCTCTTCGGGGGATTCTGAAAAACTGTTTTTT. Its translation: CASASSGDSEKLFF.

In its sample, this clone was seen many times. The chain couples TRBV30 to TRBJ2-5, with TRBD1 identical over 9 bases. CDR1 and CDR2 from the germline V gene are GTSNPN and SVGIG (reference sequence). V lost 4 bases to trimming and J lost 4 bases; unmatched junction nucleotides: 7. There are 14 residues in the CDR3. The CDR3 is CAWTRDRERETQYF. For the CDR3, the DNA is TGTGCCTGGACCCGGGACAGGGAAAGAGAGACCCAGTACTTC.

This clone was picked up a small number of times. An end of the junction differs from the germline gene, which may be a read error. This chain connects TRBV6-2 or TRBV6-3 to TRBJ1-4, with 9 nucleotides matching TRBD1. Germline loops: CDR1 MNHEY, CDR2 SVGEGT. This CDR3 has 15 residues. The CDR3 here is CSSSSSGTGFEKLFF. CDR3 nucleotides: TGTTCCAGCAGTTCCAGCGGGACAGGGTTTGAAAAACTGTTTTTT.